This T cell receptor beta chain came from a study of cytomegalovirus exposure and HLA in healthy donors. The study, taken as a whole, reports: It emerged from a later analysis that several of the most significant clusters appeared to be linked to common viral pathogens. The study flagged some 170 TCR beta chains as cytomegalovirus-associated.

The PCR contained 60 Vbeta and 13 Jbeta primers. The method was immunoSEQ multiplex PCR; TCRdb's version includes in-frame clones alone and lacks a portion of them. The sample has about 180,000 clones; over 75% are singletons. Worth noting for this clone: What it binds is not known.

CDR1 SGDLS and CDR2 YYNGEE come from the germline V gene. The V end was cut by 4 bases, the J end by 6 bases, with 17 bases between. This CDR3 has 14 amino acids. This TCR derives from a young woman in good health and CMV-seronegative. This rearrangement joins TRBV9 to TRBJ2-7; D is ambiguous. The sequenced sample was PBMCs. This chain's CDR3 is CASSPDGSLGEQYF. CDR3 DNA sequence: TGTGCCAGCAGCCCAGACGGGTCTTTAGGCGAGCAGTACTTC.